Listed here are 10 T cell receptor beta chains from one sample, sequenced in a study of blood T cell repertoires in COVID-19. The method was immunoSEQ multiplex PCR; TCRdb's version includes in-frame clones alone and lacks a portion of them. The sample contains under 250,000 clones, 86% of which appear only once. Sequenced sample: peripheral blood. These receptors all come from a woman aged 55-69 years who had recovered from COVID-19.

The chain joins TRBV3-1 (or the pseudogene TRBV3-2) to TRBJ1-2; 7 positions agree with TRBD1. The CDR3 length is 15 residues. J gave up 4 bases and V 3 bases, and 8 bases lay outside the gene matches. The germline V gene has CDR1 LGHDT and CDR2 YNNKEL (reference sequence). The chain's CDR3 is CASSHEGDRSYGYTF. Here the CDR3 DNA reads TGTGCCAGCAGCCATGAGGGGGACAGATCCTATGGCTACACCTTC.

The J gene is TRBJ1-1, the V gene TRBV5-6, with TRBD1 identical over 9 bases. J gave up 5 bases and V 2 bases, and 4 bases lay outside the gene matches. This CDR3 has 14 amino acids. The germline gives CDR1 SGHDT, CDR2 YYEEEE. The CDR3 DNA reads TGTGCCAGCAGCTTACAGGGGGCGAAAACTGAAGCTTTCTTT. Its translation: CASSLQGAKTEAFF.

This clone was counted only a few times. The chain's CDR3 is CASSLGSGQPQHF. CDR3 bases: TGTGCCAGCAGCTTAGGTTCGGGTCAGCCCCAGCATTTT. The chain links TRBV7-9 to TRBJ1-5; D is undetermined. The germline gives CDR1 SEHNR, CDR2 FQNEAQ (reference sequence). The germline V and J ends were trimmed by 1 base and 6 bases, with 7 bases remaining between them. The CDR3 sequence is 13 residues long.

The chain recombines TRBV5-1 with TRBJ1-2; 7 bases map to TRBD1. V gave up 0 bases and J gave up 4 bases; unmatched junction bases: 3. The CDR3 loop spans 14 amino acids. Germline V gene lookup returns CDR1 SGHRS and CDR2 YFSETQ. CDR3 sequence: CASSLEGGGYGYTF. The CDR3 bases are TGCGCCAGCAGCTTGGAAGGGGGCGGCTATGGCTACACCTTC. The full variable domain, rest sourced from reference TRBV5-1 and TRBJ1-2, is KAGVTQTPRYLIKTRGQQVTLSCSPISGHRSVSWYQQTPGQGLQFLFEYFSETQRNKGNFPGRFSGRQFSNSRSEMNVSTLELGDSALYLCASSLEGGGYGYTFGSGTRLTVV.

This clone appeared a single time. J is TRBJ1-6 and V is TRBV28; a possible D gene is TRBD1 (6 bases). Per germline, CDR1 MDHEN and CDR2 SYDVKM. Trimming removed 5 bases from V and 0 bases from J, with 8 bases in between. CDR3 length: 15 residues. As DNA, the CDR3 is TGTGCCAGCAGTACGGACAGCTCCTATAATTCACCCCTCCACTTT. Its protein product is CASSTDSSYNSPLHF.

This chain uses TRBV7-9 with TRBJ1-6, with TRBD1 identical over 9 bases. The V segment lost 5 bases and the J segment 4 bases; nucleotides outside the gene matches: 6. The CDR3 length is 16 residues. CDR1 SEHNR and CDR2 FQNEAQ come from the germline V gene (reference sequence). CDR3 nucleotides: TGTGCCAGCAGCCCTCCCGGGACAGGGTATAATTCACCCCTCCACTTT. This encodes CASSPPGTGYNSPLHF.

The chain joins TRBV6-5 to TRBJ2-3, with TRBD1 matching over 7 bases. Trimming cost V 4 bases and J 4 bases; bases outside gene matches: 8. There are 15 residues in the CDR3. The germline V gene has CDR1 MNHEY and CDR2 SVGAGI. This CDR3 reads CASSLGQLGSDTQYF. In DNA form, the CDR3 reads TGTGCCAGCAGTTTGGGACAGCTAGGATCAGATACGCAGTATTTT.

The CDR3 is CASSPGTGSNQPQHF. The CDR3 DNA reads TGTGCCAGCTCTCCGGGGACAGGTAGCAATCAGCCCCAGCATTTT. The rearrangement joins TRBV18 to TRBJ1-5; 8 positions match TRBD1. V lost 6 bases to trimming and J lost 0 bases; unmatched junction nucleotides: 4. CDR1 is KGHSH, CDR2 LQKENI, per germline. The CDR3 runs to 15 residues.

The rearrangement links TRBV9 to TRBJ1-3; D unresolved. Germline V gene lookup returns CDR1 SGDLS and CDR2 YYNGEE. This CDR3 has 14 amino acids. V was pared by 0 bases and J by 1 base, with 5 bases between. CDR3 sequence: CASSVVESGNTIYF. Written as DNA, the CDR3 is TGTGCCAGCAGCGTAGTGGAGTCTGGAAACACCATATATTTT.

The chain carries TRBV5-1 and TRBJ2-5; a possible D gene is TRBD2 (6 bases). From germline, CDR1 is SGHRS and CDR2 YFSETQ. This CDR3 is 13 amino acids long. V was cut by 3 bases and J by 2 bases, with 8 bases left in between. The CDR3 is CASSSGLQETQYF. The CDR3 DNA follows: TGCGCCAGCAGCTCGGGACTTCAAGAGACCCAGTACTTC.